This is a list of T cell receptor beta chains from one sample in a study of technical replicates of blood from a few donors. Data came from immunoSEQ multiplex PCR; TCRdb stores just in-frame clones and leaves some out. This table holds about 97,000 clones, approximately 95% found once. Specimen: T cells isolated from PBMCs. The source of these receptors is a human donor in good health. The CDR3 runs from the conserved cysteine through the conserved F or W. Each record gives: J gene, D gene, clone size, V gene, CDR3 protein, CDR3 DNA. D genes are given only for firm matches. The size of a clone is reported for some rows only, either as once, few or many, or as a class for expanded clones.

>TRBJ2-7|TRBD2|-|TRBV7-3
CASSQGLAGSYEQYF
TGTGCCAGCAGCCAAGGACTAGCGGGTTCCTACGAGCAGTACTTC
>TRBJ2-1|TRBD2|-|TRBV6-4
CASTSGRGNEQFF
TGTGCCAGCACTAGCGGGAGGGGCAATGAGCAGTTCTTC
>TRBJ2-1|TRBD2|-|TRBV11-2
CASSLVAGGWDEQFF
TGTGCCAGCAGCTTAGTCGCGGGAGGATGGGATGAGCAGTTCTTC
>TRBJ1-1|-|-|TRBV27
CASSSLGGEAFF
TGTGCCAGCAGTTCCCTGGGGGGTGAAGCTTTCTTT
>TRBJ2-2|-|-|TRBV6-6
CASSRQAGDTGELFF
TGTGCCAGCAGCCGACAGGCAGGGGACACCGGGGAGCTGTTTTTT
>TRBJ1-2|-|-|TRBV6-1
CASSEYGSSYGYTF
TGTGCCAGCAGTGAATACGGGAGTAGCTATGGCTACACCTTC
>TRBJ2-7|-|-|TRBV5-4
CASSLGGGGYEQYF
TGTGCCAGCAGCTTGGGCGGAGGAGGGTACGAGCAGTACTTC
>TRBJ2-1|-|once|TRBV6-5
CASSYSTGQVSLEQFF
TGTGCCAGCAGTTACTCGACGGGACAAGTTTCGTTGGAGCAGTTCTTC
>TRBJ2-1|-|-|TRBV7-8
CASSLVEGEQFF
TGTGCCAGCAGCTTAGTAGAGGGCGAGCAGTTCTTC
>TRBJ1-3|-|-|TRBV27
CASRPNGGKAIYF
TGTGCCAGCAGGCCAAACGGGGGGAAAGCCATATATTTT
>TRBJ2-7|-|-|TRBV4-3
CASSSPGGYEQYF
TGCGCCAGCAGCAGCCCCGGGGGCTACGAGCAGTACTTC
>TRBJ2-6|-|-|TRBV4-1
CASSPSSGANVLTF
TGCGCCAGCAGCCCTAGCTCTGGGGCCAACGTCCTGACTTTC
>TRBJ2-3|-|-|TRBV9
CASSDSGTSTDTQYF
TGTGCCAGCAGTGATAGCGGAACTAGCACAGATACGCAGTATTTT
>TRBJ1-5|-|-|TRBV2
CASRLNQPQHF
TGTGCCAGCAGGCTAAATCAGCCCCAGCATTTT
>TRBJ2-7|TRBD1|-|TRBV7-9
CASSPGQGKTYEQYF
TGTGCCAGCAGCCCCGGACAGGGGAAGACCTACGAGCAGTACTTC
>TRBJ1-2|-|-|TRBV18
CASSRAETGYYGYTF
TGTGCCAGCTCAAGAGCCGAGACAGGATACTATGGCTACACCTTC
>TRBJ1-2|-|once|TRBV15
CATSRDRVPDSYYGYTF
TGTGCCACCAGCAGAGATCGGGTCCCAGACAGTTACTATGGCTACACCTTC
>TRBJ1-1|-|few|TRBV2
CASTGAGRTEAFF
TGTGCCAGCACGGGTGCGGGAAGGACTGAAGCTTTCTTT
>TRBJ2-2|-|-|TRBV29-1
CSVGEKVAAGELFF
TGCAGCGTTGGCGAGAAGGTAGCGGCCGGGGAGCTGTTTTTT
>TRBJ1-2|TRBD1|once|TRBV18
CASSVDRADGYTF
TGTGCCAGCTCAGTCGACAGGGCAGACGGCTACACCTTC
>TRBJ2-7|-|-|TRBV7-8
CASSHEEEQYF
TGTGCCAGCAGCCATGAGGAGGAGCAGTACTTC
>TRBJ2-5|TRBD2|once|TRBV2
CASSQRWRETETQYF
TGTGCCAGCAGTCAGAGGTGGCGGGAGACTGAGACCCAGTACTTC
>TRBJ2-3|TRBD2|-|TRBV7-2
CASSLEAGDLAGDTQYF
TGTGCCAGCAGCTTAGAAGCGGGGGATCTAGCAGGAGATACGCAGTATTTT
>TRBJ2-7|TRBD2|-|TRBV5-4
CASSWDYYEQYF
TGTGCCAGCAGCTGGGACTACTACGAGCAGTACTTC
>TRBJ2-1|-|-|TRBV28
CASKRAATNEQFF
TGTGCCAGCAAGCGGGCAGCCACGAATGAGCAGTTCTTC
>TRBJ1-2|TRBD1|-|TRBV5-6
CASSKGQGDGYTF
TGTGCCAGCAGCAAGGGACAGGGGGATGGCTACACCTTC
>TRBJ2-7|-|-|TRBV12-5
CASGLVDKAYEQYF
TGTGCTAGTGGTTTGGTAGACAAAGCCTACGAGCAGTACTTC
>TRBJ2-7|-|-|TRBV11-2
CASSIGSGTYEQYF
TGTGCCAGCAGCATTGGGTCGGGGACCTACGAGCAGTACTTC
>TRBJ1-2|TRBD1|-|TRBV5-1
CASSWGDSYGYTF
TGCGCCAGCAGCTGGGGGGACAGCTATGGCTACACCTTC
>TRBJ2-5|TRBD1|-|TRBV28
CASSNRGQGGTQYF
TGTGCCAGCAGTAACAGGGGGCAGGGGGGGACCCAGTACTTC
>TRBJ2-1|TRBD2|-|TRBV6-5
CASSYLTGLAVNEQFF
TGTGCCAGCAGTTACCTAACGGGACTAGCAGTCAATGAGCAGTTCTTC
>TRBJ2-1|TRBD2|-|TRBV15
CATSRGTSGSYNEQFF
TGTGCCACCAGCAGAGGGACTAGCGGGAGCTACAATGAGCAGTTCTTC
>TRBJ1-5|-|-|TRBV2
CASGAYSNQPQHF
TGTGCCAGCGGGGCTTATAGCAATCAGCCCCAGCATTTT
>TRBJ2-3|-|once|TRBV5-1
CASSPGLTSTDTQYF
TGCGCCAGCAGCCCCGGACTAACTAGCACAGATACGCAGTATTTT
>TRBJ2-7|TRBD2|-|TRBV2
CASSASGTPYEQYF
TGTGCCAGCAGTGCTAGCGGGACTCCCTACGAGCAGTACTTC
>TRBJ2-2|-|-|TRBV29-1
CSVTSGVTGELFF
TGCAGCGTTACTTCAGGCGTAACCGGGGAGCTGTTTTTT
>TRBJ2-1|-|-|TRBV9
CASSFYRDSRPAEQFF
TGTGCCAGCAGCTTCTACCGGGACTCCCGACCCGCTGAGCAGTTCTTC
>TRBJ2-1|TRBD2|-|TRBV6-5
CASSLLAGIPNEQFF
TGTGCCAGCAGTCTACTAGCGGGAATTCCCAATGAGCAGTTCTTC
>TRBJ2-1|TRBD2|-|TRBV29-1
CSTGERLAGGRYNEQFF
TGCAGCACCGGTGAACGACTAGCGGGAGGACGCTACAATGAGCAGTTCTTC
>TRBJ2-7|TRBD1|once|TRBV6-5
CASRRGSYEQYF
TGTGCCAGCCGCAGGGGGTCCTACGAGCAGTACTTC
>TRBJ2-3|-|once|TRBV19
CASTGGTSGLAQYF
TGTGCCAGTACCGGGGGGACATCTGGACTTGCGCAGTATTTT
>TRBJ2-2|-|-|TRBV11-2
CASSLTASVYYTGELFF
TGTGCCAGCAGCTTAACGGCTAGCGTCTACTACACCGGGGAGCTGTTTTTT
>TRBJ2-7|TRBD1|-|TRBV2
CASRRGLNEQYF
TGTGCCAGCAGAAGGGGGCTGAACGAGCAGTACTTC
>TRBJ2-7|TRBD2|-|TRBV7-3
CASSSGLAGDEQYF
TGTGCCAGCAGCTCCGGACTAGCGGGAGACGAGCAGTACTTC
>TRBJ2-7|TRBD1|-|TRBV6-5
CASSYAGQGFYEQYF
TGTGCCAGCAGTTACGCGGGACAGGGGTTTTACGAGCAGTACTTC
>TRBJ1-2|TRBD1|once|TRBV5-4
CASSQTGIGDGYTF
TGTGCCAGCAGCCAGACAGGGATCGGCGACGGCTACACCTTC
>TRBJ2-7|-|-|TRBV10-3
CAISDGASSYEQYF
TGTGCCATCAGTGATGGGGCCAGCTCCTACGAGCAGTACTTC
>TRBJ2-7|TRBD2|-|TRBV7-6
CASSLDWNLAGVSYEQYF
TGTGCCAGCAGCCTAGACTGGAATCTAGCGGGAGTTTCCTACGAGCAGTACTTC
>TRBJ2-1|-|-|TRBV18
CASSPLEGVSYNEQFF
TGTGCCAGCTCACCCCTGGAGGGCGTCTCCTACAATGAGCAGTTCTTC
>TRBJ1-2|TRBD1|-|TRBV6-5
CASSYTSTGTYGYTF
TGTGCCAGCAGTTACACCTCGACAGGGACCTATGGCTACACCTTC
>TRBJ2-2|-|-|TRBV2
CASSEGQGVGELFF
TGTGCCAGCAGTGAAGGGCAGGGTGTTGGGGAGCTGTTTTTT
>TRBJ1-4|-|-|TRBV9
CASSGGGTYEKLFF
TGTGCCAGCAGCGGTGGGGGGACCTATGAAAAACTGTTTTTT
>TRBJ2-7|TRBD2|-|TRBV7-2
CASSSPLAGGSYEQYF
TGTGCCAGCAGCTCACCACTAGCGGGTGGCTCCTACGAGCAGTACTTC
>TRBJ2-1|TRBD1|-|TRBV25-1
CASSSGQEKDFYNEQFF
TGTGCCAGCAGTTCGGGACAGGAAAAAGATTTCTACAATGAGCAGTTCTTC
>TRBJ2-7|-|-|TRBV7-2
CASSVIRGPHEQYF
TGTGCCAGCAGCGTGATTCGGGGTCCCCACGAGCAGTACTTC